This entry is about one T cell receptor (beta chain). What it recognizes is unknown. CDR3 length equals 14 residues. J lost 5 bases, V lost 10 bases, and 9 bases had no gene match. The germline V gene encodes CDR1 MDHEN and CDR2 SYDVKM. This sample was taken from a study of identical twins. Template switching (which added a universal primer site) was used, and cDNA carried unique molecular identifiers. TCRdb redid the calling of the 5' RACE reads with MiXCR, one entry per CDR3 protein. The sample carries around 1.7 million distinct CDR3 sequences, around 33% recorded once. Study results and limitations: Invariant populations such as MAIT and iNKT cells could partly muddle zero-insertion analyses. Excess sharing between twins was weaker in beta out-of-frame sequences.

The chain carries TRBV28 and TRBJ2-1; 9 bases fit TRBD1. This clonotype was sampled from a newborn girl in good health. The sequenced material came from cord blood. CDR3 coding DNA: TGTGCCATTTCGGGACAGGGTAGAGACAATGAGCAGTTCTTC. It specifies CAISGQGRDNEQFF.